This T cell receptor (beta chain) came from a study of CD4 T cells in relation to SARS-CoV-2 and coronaviruses. Study details: After around 10 days of antigen culture, PBMC TCR beta CDR3s were sequenced.

Germline CDR1 is SQVTM and CDR2 is ANQGSEA. Trimming cost V 4 bases and J 4 bases; bases outside gene matches: 5. The CDR3 has 13 amino acids. For this clone: Its antigen is unknown.

Unexposed donor CD4+ T cells date from 2011-2018, before the COVID-19 pandemic. CD4+ T cells were isolated from the cells after more than 8 days of culture. Profiling relied on immunoSEQ multiplex PCR, and the TCRdb table lists in-frame clones only, not all of them. The table lists 20,000 to 25,000 clones, roughly 80% of them singletons. The chain couples TRBV29-1 to TRBJ2-3; 7 bases are a match to TRBD1. The TCR comes from a human donor in good health. Sample: CD4+ T cells from PBMCs, cultured in vitro. The CDR3 here is CSVGRGSPDTQYF. The CDR3 bases are TGCAGCGTTGGCAGGGGGTCGCCAGATACGCAGTATTTT.